This T cell receptor beta chain was captured in a study of T cells in tuberculosis. Study-level information: IGRA-negative adolescents, IGRA-positive adolescents with latent tuberculosis and adults with active tuberculosis formed this South African cohort.

Sample time point: new active TB diagnosis, blood taken before or within 7 days of starting treatment. The germline V gene encodes CDR1 MNHEY and CDR2 SVGAGI. J gave up 4 bases and V 2 bases, and 4 bases lay outside the gene matches. The CDR3 extends over 15 amino acids. Here immunoSEQ multiplex PCR was the method, and the copy in TCRdb shows in-frame clones only, minus some. The sample contains 25,000 to 35,000 clones, 70% to 90% of which appear only once. The chain couples TRBV6-5 to TRBJ1-4; 7 bases agree with TRBD1. The TCR originated in an adult with tuberculosis. The starting material was PBMCs, obtained at tuberculosis diagnosis. CDR3 DNA: TGTGCCAGCAGTTACGGGACAGTGGATAATGAAAAACTGTTTTTT. Protein product: CASSYGTVDNEKLFF.